The present entry profiles one TCR beta chain with its context. Its recognized antigen is unknown. The record has no base qualities; no much larger clone is one base away. The CDR3 regions of human TCRbeta chains were analyzed by immunosequencing. The authors' analysis ran thus. Repertoire TCRs were checked for matches against a reference library of SARS-CoV-2-specific TCRs that had been generated using the MIRA antigen-specificity platform. Breadth meant the fraction of unique TCRs that were SARS-CoV-2-associated, whereas depth meant the fraction of total T cells that were SARS-CoV-2-associated. Using the MIRA data, each spike-specific TCR was assigned both to the spike region to which the TCR was reactive and to a CD4 or CD8 class. Log10-transformed breadth and depth values were compared by one-way ANOVA with Sidak's multiple comparisons tests. The immuneACCESS repertoire file appears here via TCRdb, limited to in-frame rearrangements. These files lack a portion of the clones; in checked studies, under half of the deficit traces to unresolved V genes, and the cause of the others is not known. V, J and clone size derive from that table, while D and trimming were established from the DNA sequence. The sample table shows approximately 70,000 clones, and about nine tenths are seen once. The ten largest make up around 24% of the sample.

This entry belongs to a study of T cell responses to AZD1222 COVID-19 vaccine (dated by TCRdb to about 2021). Regarding the study in general: AZD1222 recipients with second doses at about 4 weeks or about 12 weeks were pooled, because spike-specific TCR depth and breadth did not differ between schedules. Trial participants were enrolled into age subgroups of 18-55, 56-69 and 70-plus years, which contained about 150, 27 and 61 TCR-sequenced participants, respectively. A total of about 240 trial participants underwent TCR sequencing, of whom approximately 210 received two doses of AZD1222 and some 25 received two doses of the MenACWY control vaccine. Broader findings and caveats from the paper: Participants were mostly white British and included more females than males, and it was suggested by the authors that clonal diversity may have been underestimated. Because no day 14 peak-response samples were available, the repertoires could be characterized only after the peak T cell response. Conclusions about previously exposed vaccinees are limited because only six or seven AZD1222 recipients were SARS-CoV-2 seropositive at baseline. The 56-69-year group was small, and its depth increase did not reach significance, likely because of low power. Reportedly, close to half of the unique spike-specific TCRs recognized epitopes lying outside the regions that are mutated in the B.1.351 and B.1.1.7 variants. The whole spike protein was spanned by vaccine-associated CD4 TCRs, and dominant responses were seen in regions 160-218 and 743-854. A significant rise in spike-specific TCR breadth and depth was observed after two AZD1222 doses relative to day 0 and relative to MenACWY recipients.

The CDR3 runs 15 amino acids, cysteine and phenylalanine included. CDR3 DNA only is kept here, 45 bases in frame from base 1. V and J lose 4 bases and 5 bases, and a span of 17 bases separates them. CDR1 SGHTS and CDR2 YDEGEE are derived from the germline V gene. The sample's time point label, in plain terms: baseline before first vaccination. The vaccinee samples were drawn from two UK trials, COV001 and COV002, one of which was a single-blind randomized controlled phase 2/3 trial testing AZD1222 (ChAdOx1 nCoV-19) in healthy adults. For TCRbeta chain sequencing, PBMC samples were collected from trial participants at day 0 and at day 28 after the second dose.

This chain is built from TRBV5-8 and TRBJ2-3; D gene: possibly TRBD2, on 5 matching bases. The receptor was isolated from an adult in good health. The input for sequencing was peripheral blood, taken on day 0 of AZD1222 vaccination. The CDR3 region: CASSAGLSTRDTQYF. The DNA is TGTGCCAGCAGCGCGGGCCTTAGCACCCGAGATACGCAGTATTTT.